This passage covers 29 T cell receptor beta chains from one sample sequenced in a study of blood T cell repertoires in COVID-19. Sequenced by immunoSEQ multiplex PCR; TCRdb stores in-frame clones only, minus some. The data contain roughly 250,000 clones, about 90% of them singletons. The sample was peripheral blood. These receptors originate from a man aged 55 to 70 who had recovered from COVID-19.

The chain links TRBV3-1 (or the pseudogene TRBV3-2) to TRBJ2-5; 7 bases are a match to TRBD1. The J segment lost 2 bases and the V segment lost 7 bases, leaving 10 bases of the junction unmatched. CDR1 and CDR2 from the germline V gene are LGHDT and YNNKEL (reference sequence). CDR3 length: 15 amino acids. CDR3 DNA sequence: TGTGCCAGCAACCTACAGGGGCTAGGGCAAGAGACCCAGTACTTC. Translation gives CASNLQGLGQETQYF.

As to this clone: In the same sample, other DNA sequences code for this CDR3. The chain employs TRBV9 and TRBJ2-3, with 9 bases aligning to TRBD2. The CDR3 runs to 16 residues. Losses at the gene ends were 2 bases for V and 6 bases for J; bases not matched to a gene: 10. CDR1 and CDR2 (germline): SGDLS, YYNGEE. The CDR3 DNA sequence: TGTGCCAGCAGCGTGGGGAATAGCGGGGGTGGTGATACGCAGTATTTT. This gives the protein CASSVGNSGGGDTQYF.

The chain employs TRBV11-2 and TRBJ2-7; tentatively, D is TRBD2 (5 bases). V dropped 1 base and J dropped 4 bases, with 11 bases sitting between them. CDR1 is SGHAT and CDR2 is FQNNGV in the germline V gene. The CDR3 has 14 residues. The CDR3 coding sequence is TGTGCCAGCAGCTTAGCGGCTAGCTTGTACGAGCAGTACTTC. It yields the protein CASSLAASLYEQYF.

The gene calls are TRBV5-4 and TRBJ2-7, with D possibly matching TRBD1 (5 bases). This CDR3 contains 14 residues. Trimming removed 4 bases from V and 1 base from J, with 12 bases in between. Germline V gene data show CDR1 as SGHNT and CDR2 as YYREEE (reference sequence). For the CDR3, the DNA is TGTGCCAGCAGCCGCTACGACAGTTCCTACGAGCAGTACTTC. Translated, it gives CASSRYDSSYEQYF.

This clone came up a few times. The chain combines TRBV2 with TRBJ2-6, with D unclear. V lost 9 bases, J lost 0 bases, and 18 bases lay in between. This CDR3 is 17 amino acids long. CDR1 SNHLY and CDR2 FYNNEI come from the germline V gene. DNA for the CDR3: TGTGCCAGACTATCAATGAGCTCAAGCTCTGGGGCCAACGTCCTGACTTTC. Encoded protein: CARLSMSSSSGANVLTF.

This clone was counted a few times. The chain links TRBV5-6 to TRBJ2-3, with D possibly TRBD1 on 5 matching bases. The CDR3 extends over 16 amino acids. The V end was cut by 1 base, the J end by 2 bases, with 14 bases between. Germline lookup yields CDR1 SGHDT and CDR2 YYEEEE. The CDR3 loop reads CASSLFVVRVTDTQYF. The CDR3 nucleotides are TGTGCCAGCAGCTTGTTTGTCGTCAGGGTCACAGATACGCAGTATTTT. Together with reference TRBV5-6 and TRBJ2-3, the CDR3 gives the full variable domain: DAGVTQSPTHLIKTRGQQVTLRCSPKSGHDTVSWYQQALGQGPQFIFQYYEEEERQRGNFPDRFSGHQFPNYSSELNVNALLLGDSALYLCASSLFVVRVTDTQYFGPGTRLTVL.

This sequence joins TRBV27 and TRBJ1-2; 11 bases map to TRBD1. V was pared by 4 bases and J by 7 bases, with 17 bases of the junction left unmatched. CDR3 length: 18 residues. Germline-derived CDR1 and CDR2 are MNHEY and SMNVEV (reference sequence). CDR3 in DNA: TGTGCCAGCAGTTCCAACCCACCTCGGACAGGGGGCGTTCGTGGCTACACCTTC. Its translation: CASSSNPPRTGGVRGYTF.

This clone has a single count. CDR3: CAWSVPGIYGYTF. As DNA, the CDR3 is TGTGCCTGGAGTGTACCGGGAATTTATGGCTACACCTTC. The V gene is TRBV30, the J gene TRBJ1-2; D not resolved. The germline CDR1 and CDR2 sequences are GTSNPN and SVGIG (reference sequence). V lost 0 bases to trimming and J lost 5 bases, with 10 bases between them. The CDR3 runs to 13 residues.

The chain is built from TRBV3-1 (or the pseudogene TRBV3-2) and TRBJ2-7; D gene unclear. The V end was cut by 4 bases, the J end by 2 bases, with 6 bases between. This CDR3 has 12 amino acids. Germline CDR1 LGHDT, CDR2 YNNKEL (reference sequence). The CDR3 spells CASSRTPYEQYF. The DNA of the CDR3 is TGTGCCAGCAGCCGTACTCCCTACGAGCAGTACTTC.

This chain uses TRBV5-1 with TRBJ2-7; 9 nucleotides agree with TRBD1. Trimming removed 3 bases from V and 3 bases from J; junction bases left unmatched: 7. This CDR3 has 15 amino acids. Germline CDR1 reads SGHRS; CDR2 reads YFSETQ. The CDR3 coding sequence is TGCGCCAGCAGCTCTAAAGGGACAGGGATCTACGAGCAGTACTTC. Protein sequence: CASSSKGTGIYEQYF.

The chain carries TRBV7-6 and TRBJ1-6; no clear D. Germline-derived CDR1 and CDR2 are SGHVS and FNYEAQ. Trimming removed 5 bases from V and 5 bases from J, with 13 bases in between. The CDR3 sequence is 15 residues long. This chain's CDR3 is CASSPTFWDNSPLHF. Written as DNA, the CDR3 is TGTGCCAGCAGCCCGACATTTTGGGATAATTCACCCCTCCACTTT. Using reference TRBV7-6 and TRBJ1-6 for the parts outside the CDR3, the full variable domain is GAGVSQSPRYKVTKRGQDVALRCDPISGHVSLYWYRQALGQGPEFLTYFNYEAQQDKSGLPNDRFSAERPEGSISTLTIQRTEQRDSAMYRCASSPTFWDNSPLHFGNGTRLTVT.

The rearrangement joins TRBV19 to TRBJ2-1, with D uncertain. The germline CDR1 and CDR2 sequences are LNHDA and SQIVND (reference sequence). Trimming left V 5 bases short and J 1 base short, with 3 bases between. CDR3 length equals 12 residues. This chain's CDR3 is CASSRSYNEQFF. CDR3 sequence (DNA): TGTGCCAGTAGTCGGTCCTACAATGAGCAGTTCTTC.

With respect to this clone: The same CDR3 arises from other DNA sequences in this sample as well. The chain employs TRBV24-1 and TRBJ2-2; D is undetermined. The CDR3 length is 14 residues. Trimming stripped 6 bases from V and 1 base from J, with 8 bases between. From germline, CDR1 is KGHDR and CDR2 SFDVKD. CDR3 DNA sequence: TGTGCCACCAGTCCCTCTCGGAACACCGGGGAGCTGTTTTTT. Translating it yields CATSPSRNTGELFF.

The chain links TRBV5-8 to TRBJ2-7; the match to TRBD1 covers 8 bases. This CDR3 has 13 residues. Germline loops: CDR1 SGHTS, CDR2 YDEGEE. The junction had 5 bases not matched to a gene; V was cut back by 3 bases and J by 6 bases. CDR3 amino acids: CASSYDRGSEQYF. The CDR3 DNA follows: TGTGCCAGCAGCTACGACAGGGGCTCCGAGCAGTACTTC.

The sample holds one count of this clone. The chain carries TRBV11-3 and TRBJ1-1; D is unresolved. Germline values: CDR1 SGHNT, CDR2 YENEEA. CDR3 size: 12 residues. The CDR3 region has the DNA TGTGCACGGGAGGCAATGAACACTGAAGCTTTCTTT. Encoded protein: CAREAMNTEAFF.

This sequence joins TRBV28 and TRBJ1-2, with D unclear. The CDR3 runs to 12 residues. Trimming took 3 bases from V and 7 from J, leaving 9 bases between them. Germline V lookup: CDR1 MDHEN, CDR2 SYDVKM. The CDR3 sequence: CASSLRAGGYTF. In DNA form, the CDR3 reads TGTGCCAGCAGTTTGAGGGCGGGTGGCTACACCTTC.

V is TRBV11-3 and J is TRBJ2-7, with D possibly matching TRBD1 (6 bases). This CDR3 spans 13 amino acids. With 7 bases removed from V and 7 bases from J, the gap between germline ends came to 17 bases. Germline values: CDR1 SGHNT, CDR2 YENEEA. The CDR3 loop reads CASIIIRGWEQYV. The CDR3 DNA reads TGTGCCAGCATTATCATCAGGGGTTGGGAGCAGTACGTC.

This rearrangement joins TRBV12-5 to TRBJ2-7; D perhaps matches TRBD2 (6 bases). The ends were cut back, 0 bases at V and 7 bases at J, with 10 bases in the middle. CDR1 LGHNT and CDR2 FRNRAP come from the germline V gene. This CDR3 is built from 13 residues. The CDR3 DNA reads TGTGCTAGTGGTTTGGTCGGTGGACTAGAGCAGTACTTC. It codes for CASGLVGGLEQYF.

The V and J genes are TRBV18 and TRBJ1-2; 7 bases agree with TRBD1. CDR1 is KGHSH and CDR2 is LQKENI in the germline V gene. The CDR3 totals 15 residues. The V segment lost 4 bases and the J segment 5 bases; nucleotides outside the gene matches: 10. The CDR3 coding sequence is TGTGCCAGCTCACGCGGACAGGAGCCAGGTTATGGCTACACCTTC. Translated: CASSRGQEPGYGYTF.

The chain joins TRBV6-1 to TRBJ1-6; no firm D call. V lost 2 bases and J lost 9, with 14 bases in between. This CDR3 has 15 residues. Germline V lookup: CDR1 MNHNS, CDR2 SASEGT. This CDR3 is CASSELGVSRSPLHF. The CDR3 DNA reads TGTGCCAGCAGTGAATTGGGCGTTTCTCGTTCACCCCTCCACTTT.

The V gene is TRBV10-3, the J gene TRBJ2-3; 7 positions match TRBD2. There are 14 residues in the CDR3. CDR1 is ENHRY, CDR2 SYGVKD, per germline. V trimming: 7 bases; J trimming: 2 bases; junction bases outside the gene matches: 6. CDR3 sequence (DNA): TGTGCCATCAAGGACGGGGGGTCCACAGATACGCAGTATTTT. Its translation: CAIKDGGSTDTQYF.

This rearrangement joins TRBV3-1 (or the pseudogene TRBV3-2) to TRBJ2-1; D is uncertain. Trimming removed 1 base from V and 9 bases from J, with 16 bases in between. This CDR3 has 15 residues. In germline, CDR1 is LGHDT, CDR2 YNNKEL (reference sequence). CDR3 nucleotide sequence: TGTGCCAGCAGCCAAGGTTCGATGCCCTCAGGTGAGCAGTTCTTC. Protein sequence: CASSQGSMPSGEQFF.

For the CDR3, the DNA is TGTGCCAGTAATCGCCTCTGGACAGTTAGCAATCAGCCCCAGCATTTT. It encodes CASNRLWTVSNQPQHF. The chain employs TRBV19 and TRBJ1-5, with D tentatively TRBD1 (6 bases). Trimming cost V 7 bases and J 0 bases, with 16 bases left between them. The length of the CDR3 is 16 residues. CDR1 and CDR2 (germline): LNHDA, SQIVND (reference sequence).

In regard to this clone: One end of the junction fails to match germline, which may point to a read error. The CDR3 loop is CSVALTGTEAFF. Here the CDR3 DNA reads TGCAGCGTTGCCCTGACAGGGACTGAGGCTTTCTTT. This rearrangement joins TRBV29-1 to TRBJ1-1, with 7 bases identical to TRBD1. CDR1 SQVTM and CDR2 ANQGSEA come from the germline V gene. The CDR3 runs 12 residues.

This chain connects TRBV27 to TRBJ2-7; a weak D match, TRBD1 (6 bases). CDR3 length: 15 amino acids. The germline gives CDR1 MNHEY, CDR2 SMNVEV (reference sequence). Trimming left V 2 bases short and J 4 bases short, with 15 bases between. CDR3 region: CASSLGWGQSYEQYF. Written as DNA, the CDR3 is TGTGCCAGCAGTTTAGGCTGGGGGCAATCGTACGAGCAGTACTTC.

This clone was seen a single time. The chain combines TRBV5-1 with TRBJ2-5; 14 bases are shared with TRBD2. Unmatched junction bases numbered 3, after V lost 0 bases and J lost 5 bases. Germline assignment: CDR1 SGHRS and CDR2 YFSETQ. The length of the CDR3 is 16 residues. The CDR3 nucleotides are TGCGCCAGCAGCTTGGGACTAGCGGGGGGGCGTGAGACCCAGTACTTC. It translates to CASSLGLAGGRETQYF. Complete variable domain (other parts from reference TRBV5-1 and TRBJ2-5): KAGVTQTPRYLIKTRGQQVTLSCSPISGHRSVSWYQQTPGQGLQFLFEYFSETQRNKGNFPGRFSGRQFSNSRSEMNVSTLELGDSALYLCASSLGLAGGRETQYFGPGTRLLVL.

The genes are TRBV11-2 and TRBJ2-3; 7 bases fit TRBD2. The germline gives CDR1 SGHAT, CDR2 FQNNGV. The trim removed 11 bases at V and 2 bases at J, leaving 13 bases unmatched. The CDR3 is 15 amino acids. This CDR3 reads CASTVRAGNTDTQYF. As DNA, the CDR3 is TGTGCCTCCACCGTTCGAGCGGGAAACACAGATACGCAGTATTTT.

This chain links TRBV2 with TRBJ2-5; D may be TRBD2 (6 bases). Between the trimmed V and J ends, which lost 2 bases and 4 bases, there was a span of 11 bases. Per the germline V gene, CDR1 is SNHLY and CDR2 is FYNNEI. This CDR3 is built from 14 residues. CDR3 DNA: TGTGCCAGCAGTGAAACACGGGGGAGAGAGACCCAGTACTTC. Translated, it gives CASSETRGRETQYF.

The V gene is TRBV12-3 or TRBV12-4, the J gene TRBJ1-2; D call uncertain. Trimming left V 7 bases short and J 4 bases short, with 10 bases between. The CDR3 is 12 residues long. The CDR3 DNA is TGTGCCAGCACCGGGAACAGCTATGGCTACACCTTC. Its translation: CASTGNSYGYTF.